The source of this T cell receptor beta chain is a study of CD8 T cells in ankylosing spondylitis. Study-wide results and caveats: Fewer than 10 highly homologous variants made up a TCR beta motif that seemed to typify ankylosing spondylitis blood. Clones linked with disease were CD8+ and fairly uncommon in the peripheral blood.

There are 14 residues in the CDR3. The V gene's germline CDR1 is MNHNS and CDR2 SASEGT. V lost 10 bases, J lost 4 bases, and 9 bases stayed unmatched. A word on this clonotype: Its antigen is as yet unknown.

TCRdb reprocessed the 5' RACE reads with MiXCR, giving one entry per CDR3 protein. This table holds about 390,000 distinct CDR3 sequences, around 24% found once. The TCR originated in a male donor with ankylosing spondylitis. V is TRBV6-1 and J is TRBJ2-3; TRBD2 aligns across 9 bases. Material: blood, either unsorted or a sorted T cell fraction (not recorded which). Here the CDR3 reads CATTRSGSADTQYF. CDR3 coding DNA: TGTGCCACGACCCGTAGCGGGAGTGCAGATACGCAGTATTTT.